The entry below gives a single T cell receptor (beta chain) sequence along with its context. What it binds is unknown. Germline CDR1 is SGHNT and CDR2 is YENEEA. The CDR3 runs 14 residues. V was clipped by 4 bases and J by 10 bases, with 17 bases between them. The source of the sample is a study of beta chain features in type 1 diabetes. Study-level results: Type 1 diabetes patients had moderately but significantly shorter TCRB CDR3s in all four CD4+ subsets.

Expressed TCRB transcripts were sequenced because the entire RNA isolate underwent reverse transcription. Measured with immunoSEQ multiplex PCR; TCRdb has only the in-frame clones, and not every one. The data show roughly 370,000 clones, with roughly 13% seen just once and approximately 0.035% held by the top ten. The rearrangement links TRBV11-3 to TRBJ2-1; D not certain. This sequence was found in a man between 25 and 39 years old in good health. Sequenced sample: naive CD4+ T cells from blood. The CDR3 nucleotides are TGTGCCAGCAGCTCCTCCCATGGTTCTCTAGAGCAGTTCTTC. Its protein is CASSSSHGSLEQFF.